Sequencing of this T cell receptor beta chain was carried out in a study of blood T cell repertoires in COVID-19. Study-level background: Acute and convalescent COVID-19 samples came from the United States, Italy and Spain. PBMCs, B-cell-depleted T cells, or T cells provided the cDNA or gDNA that made up the material.

In the source study's methods: Nucleated cell number was recorded as an estimate derived from reference gene primer amplification. Using immunoSEQ multiplex PCR, the repertoire was profiled, and TCRdb retains in-frame clones only, with some absent. That table gives V, J and clone size, and the DNA gave D and trimming. The table records 60,000 to 75,000 clones, more than 80% of them present only once. This clonotype originated in a woman older than 75 with active or convalescent COVID-19. Material: peripheral blood.

This chain's CDR3 is CASSLGGLPTYEQYF. CDR3 nucleotides: TGTGCCAGCAGCTTGGGGGGACTACCGACCTACGAGCAGTACTTC. The gene calls are TRBV13 and TRBJ2-7; 7 bases fit TRBD2. The germline V gene encodes CDR1 PRHDT and CDR2 FYEKMQ (reference sequence). Trimming at V came to 3 bases and at J to 2 bases, leaving 7 bases not matched to a gene. CDR3 length equals 15 residues.